The present T cell receptor beta chain was sequenced within a study of Graves' ophthalmopathy and Graves' hyperthyroidism. Study conclusions and caveats: The model achieved roughly 69% sensitivity and around 72% specificity for ophthalmopathy progression. Blood contained most expanded thyroid clonotypes exceeding 0.001 frequency.

RNA transcripts were the source from which TCR beta CDR3 regions were amplified. The first round was an RT-PCR with HTBI primers, and the second round was a multiplex PCR. Using its own MiXCR run on the multiplex PCR reads, TCRdb lists one record per CDR3 protein. The sample has around 1,200,000 distinct CDR3 sequences, about 36% seen once; the top ten hold around 10%. This clonotype was seen ten or more times. Its antigen is unidentified. The diagnosis combined clinical symptoms, thyroxine, TRAb, thyroid ultrasound and orbital computed tomography scans. The CDR3 contains 14 residues. V lost 4 bases and J lost 0, with 9 bases in between. Germline assignment: CDR1 SEHNR and CDR2 FQNEAQ (reference sequence).

The receptor's source is an adult man with Graves' hyperthyroidism. Sequencing used peripheral blood or thyroid tissue (not recorded which). The rearrangement links TRBV7-9 to TRBJ1-2; no firm D call. CDR3 protein: CASSSAEANYGYTF. In nucleotides, the CDR3 is TGTGCCAGCAGCTCGGCAGAAGCTAACTATGGCTACACCTTC.